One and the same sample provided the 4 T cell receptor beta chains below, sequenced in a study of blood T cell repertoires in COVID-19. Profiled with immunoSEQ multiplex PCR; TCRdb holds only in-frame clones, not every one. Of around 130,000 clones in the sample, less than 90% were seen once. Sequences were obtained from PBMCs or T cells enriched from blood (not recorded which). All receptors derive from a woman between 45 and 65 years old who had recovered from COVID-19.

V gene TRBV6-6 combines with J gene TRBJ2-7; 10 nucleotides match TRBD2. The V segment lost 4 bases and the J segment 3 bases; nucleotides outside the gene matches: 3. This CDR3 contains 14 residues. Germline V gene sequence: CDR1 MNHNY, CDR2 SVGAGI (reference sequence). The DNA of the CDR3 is TGTGCCAGCAGTTTAGCGGGGGGACTCTACGAGCAGTACTTC. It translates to CASSLAGGLYEQYF.

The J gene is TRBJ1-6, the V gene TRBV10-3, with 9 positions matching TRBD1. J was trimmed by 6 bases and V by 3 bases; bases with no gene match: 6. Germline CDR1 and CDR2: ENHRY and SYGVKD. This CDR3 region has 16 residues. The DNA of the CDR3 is TGTGCCATCAGTGATAGGGACAGGGATCCTAATTCACCCCTCCACTTT. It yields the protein CAISDRDRDPNSPLHF.

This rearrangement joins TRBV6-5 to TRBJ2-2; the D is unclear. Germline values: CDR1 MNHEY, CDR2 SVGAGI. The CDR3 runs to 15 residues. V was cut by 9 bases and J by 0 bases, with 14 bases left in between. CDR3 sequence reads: CASRYWPPNTGELFF. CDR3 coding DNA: TGTGCCAGTAGATACTGGCCCCCGAACACCGGGGAGCTGTTTTTT.

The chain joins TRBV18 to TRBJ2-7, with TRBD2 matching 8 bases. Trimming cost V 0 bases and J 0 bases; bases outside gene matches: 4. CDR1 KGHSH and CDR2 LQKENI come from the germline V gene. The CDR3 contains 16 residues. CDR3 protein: CASSPPSGAFSYEQYF. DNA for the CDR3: TGTGCCAGCTCACCACCTAGCGGGGCCTTCTCCTACGAGCAGTACTTC.